This T cell receptor beta chain was obtained from a study of T cell repertoires in cytomegalovirus infection. V lost 3 bases to trimming and J lost 7 bases; unmatched junction nucleotides: 4. The CDR3 extends over 14 amino acids. Germline values: CDR1 SEHNR, CDR2 FQNEAQ (reference sequence). This clonotype was observed many times. Its matching antigen is unknown. TCRdb reanalysed the reads using MiXCR and keeps one entry per CDR3 protein. The table records around 23,000 distinct CDR3 sequences, 20% to 25% of them present only once. The TCR originated in a human donor in good health (CMV status not recorded). Some clones in this sample may be carry-over from other donors' samples. The sequences come from CD8+ T cells from cultured PBMCs, collected from culture after CMV antigen stimulation. The chain employs TRBV7-9 and TRBJ1-4, with 8 bases identical to TRBD1. This CDR3 reads CASSFRGLGEKLFF. Written as DNA, the CDR3 is TGTGCCAGCAGCTTCAGGGGGCTTGGTGAAAAACTGTTTTTT.